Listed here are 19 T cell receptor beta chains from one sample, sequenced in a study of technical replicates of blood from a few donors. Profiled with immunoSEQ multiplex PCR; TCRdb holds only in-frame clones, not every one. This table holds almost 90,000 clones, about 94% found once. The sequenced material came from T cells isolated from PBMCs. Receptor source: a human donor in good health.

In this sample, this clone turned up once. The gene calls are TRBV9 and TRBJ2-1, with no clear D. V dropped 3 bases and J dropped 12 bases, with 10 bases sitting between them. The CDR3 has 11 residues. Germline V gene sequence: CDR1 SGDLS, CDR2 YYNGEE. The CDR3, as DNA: TGTGCCAGCAGCGGTAGAGTTGGGCAGTTCTTC. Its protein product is CASSGRVGQFF. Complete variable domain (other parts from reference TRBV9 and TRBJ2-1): DSGVTQTPKHLITATGQRVTLRCSPRSGDLSVYWYQQSLDQGLQFLIQYYNGEERAKGNILERFSAQQFPDLHSELNLSSLELGDSALYFCASSGRVGQFFGPGTRLTVL.

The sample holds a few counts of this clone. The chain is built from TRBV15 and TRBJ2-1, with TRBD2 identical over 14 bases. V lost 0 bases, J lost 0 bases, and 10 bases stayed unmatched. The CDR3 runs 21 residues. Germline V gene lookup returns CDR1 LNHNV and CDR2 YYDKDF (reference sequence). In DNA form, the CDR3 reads TGTGCCACCAGCAGAGAGAAACCGGGACTAGCGGGAGTTCCCTCCTACAATGAGCAGTTCTTC. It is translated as CATSREKPGLAGVPSYNEQFF.

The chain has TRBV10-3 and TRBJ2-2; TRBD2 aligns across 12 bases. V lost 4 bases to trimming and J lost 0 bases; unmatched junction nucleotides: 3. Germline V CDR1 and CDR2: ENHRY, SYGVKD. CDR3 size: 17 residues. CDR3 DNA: TGTGCCATCAGTGGGCTAGCGGGAGGGGCGAACACCGGGGAGCTGTTTTTT. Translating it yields CAISGLAGGANTGELFF.

The CDR3 DNA follows: TGTGCCAGCGGTTATGACAGGGCTAGGGCCTACGAGCAGTACTTC. Its translation is CASGYDRARAYEQYF. The chain employs TRBV7-9 and TRBJ2-7; 7 bases align to TRBD1. Germline loops: CDR1 SEHNR, CDR2 FQNEAQ (reference sequence). Trimming removed 8 bases from V and 2 bases from J; junction bases left unmatched: 12. The CDR3 length is 15 residues.

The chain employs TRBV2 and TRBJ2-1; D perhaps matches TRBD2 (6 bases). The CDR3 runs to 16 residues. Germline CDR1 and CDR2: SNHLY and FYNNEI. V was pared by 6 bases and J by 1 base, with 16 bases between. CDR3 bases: TGTGCCAGCAGCGCCTTGGGCGGGGAATCCTACAATGAGCAGTTCTTC. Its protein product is CASSALGGESYNEQFF.

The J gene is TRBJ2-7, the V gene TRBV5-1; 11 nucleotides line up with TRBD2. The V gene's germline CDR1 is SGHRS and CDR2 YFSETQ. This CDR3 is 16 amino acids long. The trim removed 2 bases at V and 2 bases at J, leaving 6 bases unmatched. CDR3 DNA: TGCGCCAGCAGCTTAGTAGCGGGAGGGGAAACCTACGAGCAGTACTTC. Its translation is CASSLVAGGETYEQYF.

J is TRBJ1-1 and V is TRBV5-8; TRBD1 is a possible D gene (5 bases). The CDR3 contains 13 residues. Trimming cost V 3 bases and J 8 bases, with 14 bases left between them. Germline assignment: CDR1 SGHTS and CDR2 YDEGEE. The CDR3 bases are TGTGCCAGCAGCTCCGGACGGTCAGGGGAAGCTTTCTTT. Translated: CASSSGRSGEAFF.

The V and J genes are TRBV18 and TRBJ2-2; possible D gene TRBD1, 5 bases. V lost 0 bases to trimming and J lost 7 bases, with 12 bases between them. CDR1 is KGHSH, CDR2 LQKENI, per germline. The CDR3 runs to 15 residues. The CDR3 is CASSPPDTPGGELFF. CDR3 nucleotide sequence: TGTGCCAGCTCACCACCGGACACCCCCGGCGGGGAGCTGTTTTTT.

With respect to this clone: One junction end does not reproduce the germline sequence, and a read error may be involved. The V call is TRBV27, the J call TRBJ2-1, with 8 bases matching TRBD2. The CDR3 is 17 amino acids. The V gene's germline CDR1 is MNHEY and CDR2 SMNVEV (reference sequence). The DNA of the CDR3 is TGTGCCAGCAGTTTGAGTTATAGCGGGACGTCCTTCAATGAGCAGTTCTTC. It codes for CASSLSYSGTSFNEQFF.

CDR3 region: CASKATPNTGELFF. CDR3 nucleotide sequence: TGTGCCAGTAAGGCGACACCGAACACCGGGGAGCTGTTTTTT. V is TRBV19 and J is TRBJ2-2; D unclear. The CDR3 runs 14 residues. CDR1 LNHDA and CDR2 SQIVND come from the germline V gene (reference sequence). Between the trimmed V and J ends, which lost 7 bases and 0 bases, there was a span of 9 bases.

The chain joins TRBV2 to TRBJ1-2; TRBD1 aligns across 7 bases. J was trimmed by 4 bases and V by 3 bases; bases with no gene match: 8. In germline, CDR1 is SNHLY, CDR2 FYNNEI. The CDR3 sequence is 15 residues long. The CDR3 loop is CASSDDRVGIYGYTF. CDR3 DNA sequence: TGTGCCAGCAGTGACGACAGGGTTGGAATCTATGGCTACACCTTC. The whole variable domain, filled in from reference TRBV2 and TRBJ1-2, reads EPEVTQTPSHQVTQMGQEVILRCVPISNHLYFYWYRQILGQKVEFLVSFYNNEISEKSEIFDDQFSVERPDGSNFTLKIRSTKLEDSAMYFCASSDDRVGIYGYTFGSGTRLTVV.

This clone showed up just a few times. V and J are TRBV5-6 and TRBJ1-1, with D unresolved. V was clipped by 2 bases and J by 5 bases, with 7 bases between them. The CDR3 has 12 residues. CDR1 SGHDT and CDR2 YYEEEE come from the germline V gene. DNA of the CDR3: TGTGCCAGCAGCTTCGAGGGAACTGAAGCTTTCTTT. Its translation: CASSFEGTEAFF. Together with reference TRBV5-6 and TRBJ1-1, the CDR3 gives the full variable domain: DAGVTQSPTHLIKTRGQQVTLRCSPKSGHDTVSWYQQALGQGPQFIFQYYEEEERQRGNFPDRFSGHQFPNYSSELNVNALLLGDSALYLCASSFEGTEAFFGQGTRLTVV.

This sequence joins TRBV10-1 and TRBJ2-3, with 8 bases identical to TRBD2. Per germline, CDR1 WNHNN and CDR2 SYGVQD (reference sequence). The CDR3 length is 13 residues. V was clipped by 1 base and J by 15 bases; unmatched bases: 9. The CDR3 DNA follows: TGCGCCAGCAGTGAGTACGTAGCGGGGCGGTCATATTTT. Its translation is CASSEYVAGRSYF.

CDR3 protein: CASSLVQGAYEQYF. The CDR3 nucleotides are TGTGCCAGCAGCTTAGTACAGGGTGCCTACGAGCAGTACTTC. The V and J genes are TRBV7-6 and TRBJ2-7, with a tentative D call TRBD1 (6 bases). The CDR3 contains 14 residues. Trimming left V 1 base short and J 2 bases short, with 9 bases between. The germline gives CDR1 SGHVS, CDR2 FNYEAQ.

The CDR3 protein is CASSLYSGSTDTQYF. The CDR3 nucleotides read TGTGCCAGCAGCTTATATAGCGGGAGCACAGATACGCAGTATTTT. The chain is built from TRBV7-2 and TRBJ2-3, with TRBD2 matching 7 bases. Germline V CDR1 and CDR2: SGHTA, FQGNSA. This CDR3 is 15 amino acids long. V gave up 2 bases and J gave up 0 bases; unmatched junction bases: 2.

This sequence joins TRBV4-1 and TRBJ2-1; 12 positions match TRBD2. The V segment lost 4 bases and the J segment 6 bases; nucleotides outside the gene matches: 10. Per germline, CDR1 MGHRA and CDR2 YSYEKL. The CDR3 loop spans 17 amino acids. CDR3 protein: CASSLAPATSGGNEQFF. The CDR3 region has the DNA TGCGCCAGCAGCCTTGCCCCAGCGACTAGCGGGGGCAATGAGCAGTTCTTC.

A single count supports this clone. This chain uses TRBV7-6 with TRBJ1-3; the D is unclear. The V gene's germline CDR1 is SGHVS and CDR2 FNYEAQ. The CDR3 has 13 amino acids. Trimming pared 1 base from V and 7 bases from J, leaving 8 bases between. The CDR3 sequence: CASSLGLWNTIYF. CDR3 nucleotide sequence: TGTGCCAGCAGCTTAGGTCTATGGAACACCATATATTTT.

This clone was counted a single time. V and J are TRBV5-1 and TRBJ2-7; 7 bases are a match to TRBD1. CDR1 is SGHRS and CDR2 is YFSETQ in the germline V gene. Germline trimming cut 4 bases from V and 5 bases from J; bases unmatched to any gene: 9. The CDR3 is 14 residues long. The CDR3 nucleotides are TGCGCCAGCAGCCTACGACAGGGCTTGGACGAGCAGTACTTC. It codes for CASSLRQGLDEQYF. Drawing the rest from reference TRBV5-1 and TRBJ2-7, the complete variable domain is KAGVTQTPRYLIKTRGQQVTLSCSPISGHRSVSWYQQTPGQGLQFLFEYFSETQRNKGNFPGRFSGRQFSNSRSEMNVSTLELGDSALYLCASSLRQGLDEQYFGPGTRLTVT.

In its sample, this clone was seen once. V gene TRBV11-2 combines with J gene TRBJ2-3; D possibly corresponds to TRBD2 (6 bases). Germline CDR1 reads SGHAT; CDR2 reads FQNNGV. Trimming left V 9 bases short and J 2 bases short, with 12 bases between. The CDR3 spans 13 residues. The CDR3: CASMGGYTDTQYF. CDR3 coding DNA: TGTGCCAGTATGGGGGGATACACAGATACGCAGTATTTT.